This TCR beta chain was found in a study of CD8+ T cells in alopecia areata. The overall study: The protocol delivered tofacitinib for 6 to 18 months, then withdrew it for 6 months. Notes on the study in general: In scalp samples, resident alphabeta T cells of normal skin are also sequenced. Patients shared TCRs less clearly than mice did, possibly owing to HLA.

Both CD4+ and CD8+ T cells were separated by sorting PBMCs. The CDR3 loop spans 13 amino acids. V was clipped by 7 bases and J by 2 bases, with 11 bases between them. Germline V gene lookup returns CDR1 LNHNV and CDR2 YYDKDF (reference sequence). RNA, once extracted, was reverse transcribed into cDNA for use as the sequencing template. Sequencing used immunoSEQ multiplex PCR; TCRdb keeps in-frame clones, though not all of them. The sample lists some 180,000 clones; over 55% were seen once. This clone was seen only a few times. No antigen is known for it. Sequencing was performed on CD4+ T cells sorted from blood, taken at week 0. The receptor comes from a human donor with alopecia areata. This sequence joins TRBV15 and TRBJ2-5, with D tentatively TRBD1 (6 bases). The CDR3 spells CATTEGTQETQYF. CDR3 sequence (DNA): TGTGCCACCACTGAGGGGACACAAGAGACCCAGTACTTC.